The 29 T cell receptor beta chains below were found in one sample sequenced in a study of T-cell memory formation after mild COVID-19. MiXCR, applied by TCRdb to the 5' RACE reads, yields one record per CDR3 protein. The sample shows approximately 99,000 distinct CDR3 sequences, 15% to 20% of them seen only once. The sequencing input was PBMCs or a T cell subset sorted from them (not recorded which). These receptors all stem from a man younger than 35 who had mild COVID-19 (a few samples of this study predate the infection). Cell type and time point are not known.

CDR3 residues: CSAGQGRTEAFF. CDR3 DNA sequence: TGCAGCGCCGGACAGGGACGCACTGAAGCTTTCTTT. The chain combines TRBV29-1 with TRBJ1-1; 8 nucleotides agree with TRBD1. This CDR3 comprises 12 residues. Germline lookup yields CDR1 SQVTM and CDR2 ANQGSEA. V shed 7 bases and J 4 bases; nucleotides not matched to a gene: 5.

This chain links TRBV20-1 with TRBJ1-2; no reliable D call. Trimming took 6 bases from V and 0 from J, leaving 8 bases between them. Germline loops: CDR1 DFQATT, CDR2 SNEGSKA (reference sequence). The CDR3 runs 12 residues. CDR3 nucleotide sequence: TGCAGTGCCAGCCGACCTAACTATGGCTACACCTTC. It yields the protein CSASRPNYGYTF.

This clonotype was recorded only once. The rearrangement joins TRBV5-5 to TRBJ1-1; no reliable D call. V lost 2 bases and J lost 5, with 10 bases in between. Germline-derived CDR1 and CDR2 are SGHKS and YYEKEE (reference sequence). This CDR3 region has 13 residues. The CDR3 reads CASSLGSQTEAFF. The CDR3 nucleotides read TGTGCCAGCAGCTTAGGGAGCCAGACTGAAGCTTTCTTT.

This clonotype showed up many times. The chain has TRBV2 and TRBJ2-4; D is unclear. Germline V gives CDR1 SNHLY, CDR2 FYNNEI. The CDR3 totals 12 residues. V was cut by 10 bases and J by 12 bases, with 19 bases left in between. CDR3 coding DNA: TGTGCCATCGCTCTTACGGAGACAACTCAGTACTTC. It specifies CAIALTETTQYF.

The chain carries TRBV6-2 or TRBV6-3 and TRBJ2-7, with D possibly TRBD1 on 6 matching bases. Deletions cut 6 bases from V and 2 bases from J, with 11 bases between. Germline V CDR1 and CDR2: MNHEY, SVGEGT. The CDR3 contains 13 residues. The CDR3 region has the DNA TGTGCCAGCAGAAGGACAGTCACCTACGAGCAGTACGTC. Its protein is CASRRTVTYEQYV.

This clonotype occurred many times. The CDR3, as DNA: TGTGCCAGCAGCCAAGTGTCGGGACAGGGAGGAACCTACGAGCAGTACTTC. Translation: CASSQVSGQGGTYEQYF. This chain joins TRBV4-2 and TRBJ2-7; 9 bases are a match to TRBD1. Germline CDR1 LGHNA, CDR2 YNFKEQ. The CDR3 covers 17 residues. V shed 1 base, J shed 2 bases, and the junction held 9 bases outside the gene matches.

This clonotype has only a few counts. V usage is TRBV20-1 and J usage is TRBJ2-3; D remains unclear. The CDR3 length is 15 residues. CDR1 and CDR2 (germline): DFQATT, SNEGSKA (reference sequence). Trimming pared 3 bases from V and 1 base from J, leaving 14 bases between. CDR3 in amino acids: CSASGVGSGTDTQYF. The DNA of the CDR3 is TGCAGTGCTAGTGGGGTAGGGTCCGGCACAGATACGCAGTATTTT.

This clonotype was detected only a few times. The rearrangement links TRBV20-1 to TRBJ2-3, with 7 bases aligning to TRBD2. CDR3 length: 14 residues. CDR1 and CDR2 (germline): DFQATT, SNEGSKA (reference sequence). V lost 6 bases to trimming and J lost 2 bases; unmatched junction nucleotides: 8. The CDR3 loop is CSALAGGATDTQYF. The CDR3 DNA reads TGCAGTGCGTTAGCGGGTGGGGCCACAGATACGCAGTATTTT.

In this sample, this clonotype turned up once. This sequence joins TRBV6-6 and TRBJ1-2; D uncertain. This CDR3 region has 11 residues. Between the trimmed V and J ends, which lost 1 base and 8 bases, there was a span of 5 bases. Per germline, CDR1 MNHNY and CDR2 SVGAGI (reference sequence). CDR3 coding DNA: TGTGCCAGCAGTTACTACGGCGGCTACACCTTC. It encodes CASSYYGGYTF.

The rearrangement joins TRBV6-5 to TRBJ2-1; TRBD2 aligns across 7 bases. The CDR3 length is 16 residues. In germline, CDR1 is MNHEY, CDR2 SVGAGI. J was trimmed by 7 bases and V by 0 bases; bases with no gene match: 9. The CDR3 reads CASSYSGQGGMNEQFF. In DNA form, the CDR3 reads TGTGCCAGCAGTTACTCGGGGCAGGGAGGGATGAATGAGCAGTTCTTC.

CDR3 residues: CASSPRVGRTDTQYF. CDR3 nucleotides: TGTGCCAGCAGCCCCAGGGTCGGTCGCACAGATACGCAGTATTTT. The gene calls are TRBV12-3 or TRBV12-4 and TRBJ2-3; D may be TRBD1 (5 bases). Deletions cut 6 bases from V and 1 base from J, with 14 bases between. CDR3 length equals 15 residues.

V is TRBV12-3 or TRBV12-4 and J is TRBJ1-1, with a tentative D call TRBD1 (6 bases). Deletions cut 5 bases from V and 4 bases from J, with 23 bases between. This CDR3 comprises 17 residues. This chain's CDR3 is CASSPTSNRDGGTEAFF. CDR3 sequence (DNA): TGTGCCAGCAGTCCTACAAGCAACAGGGACGGAGGCACTGAAGCTTTCTTT.

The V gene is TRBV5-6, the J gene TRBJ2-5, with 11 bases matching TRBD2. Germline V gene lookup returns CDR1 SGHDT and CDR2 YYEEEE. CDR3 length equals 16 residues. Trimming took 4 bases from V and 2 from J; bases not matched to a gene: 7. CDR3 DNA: TGTGCCAGCAGCCCTGTGATAGCGGGGGGGCAAGAGACCCAGTACTTC. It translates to CASSPVIAGGQETQYF.

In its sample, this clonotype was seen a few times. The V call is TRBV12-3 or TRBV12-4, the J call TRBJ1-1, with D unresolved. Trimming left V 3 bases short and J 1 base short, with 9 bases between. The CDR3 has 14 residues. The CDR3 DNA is TGTGCCAGCAGTTTCACCCATCCGAACACTGAAGCTTTCTTT. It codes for CASSFTHPNTEAFF.

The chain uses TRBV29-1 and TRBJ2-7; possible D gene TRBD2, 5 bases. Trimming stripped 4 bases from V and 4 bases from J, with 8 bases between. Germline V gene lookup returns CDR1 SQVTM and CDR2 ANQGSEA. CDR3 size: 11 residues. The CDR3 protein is CSVVSGYEQYF. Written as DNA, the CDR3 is TGCAGCGTTGTTTCGGGGTACGAGCAGTACTTC.

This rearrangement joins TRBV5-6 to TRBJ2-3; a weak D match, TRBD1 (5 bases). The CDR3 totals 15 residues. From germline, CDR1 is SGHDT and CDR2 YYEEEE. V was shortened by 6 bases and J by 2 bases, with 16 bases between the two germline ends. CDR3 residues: CASTVGTGFTDTQYF. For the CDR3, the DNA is TGTGCCAGCACCGTGGGAACAGGATTCACAGATACGCAGTATTTT.

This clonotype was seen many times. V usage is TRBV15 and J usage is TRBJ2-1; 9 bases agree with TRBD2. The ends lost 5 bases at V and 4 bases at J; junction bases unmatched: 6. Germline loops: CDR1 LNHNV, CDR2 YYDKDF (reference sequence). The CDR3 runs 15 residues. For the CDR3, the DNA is TGTGCCACCAGCCTGGGACTAGCAGATTACAATGAGCAGTTCTTC. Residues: CATSLGLADYNEQFF.

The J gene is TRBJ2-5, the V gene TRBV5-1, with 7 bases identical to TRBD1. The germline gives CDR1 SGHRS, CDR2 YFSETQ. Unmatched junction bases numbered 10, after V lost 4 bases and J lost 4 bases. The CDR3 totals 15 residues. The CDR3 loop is CASSLRTGSRETQYF. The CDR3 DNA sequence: TGCGCCAGCAGCCTACGGACAGGTAGTAGAGAGACCCAGTACTTC.

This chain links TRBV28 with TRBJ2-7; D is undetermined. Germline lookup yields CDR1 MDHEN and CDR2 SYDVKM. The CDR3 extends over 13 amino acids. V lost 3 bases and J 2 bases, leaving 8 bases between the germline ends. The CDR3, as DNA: TGTGCCAGCAGTTTGGTAGGGACCTACGAGCAGTACGTC. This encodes CASSLVGTYEQYV.

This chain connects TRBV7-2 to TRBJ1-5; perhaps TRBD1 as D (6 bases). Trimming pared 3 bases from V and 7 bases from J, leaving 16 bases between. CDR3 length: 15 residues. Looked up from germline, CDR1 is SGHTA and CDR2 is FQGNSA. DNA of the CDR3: TGTGCCAGCAGCTTCTATCACCAGGGGAGCCAGCCCCAGCATTTT. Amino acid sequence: CASSFYHQGSQPQHF.

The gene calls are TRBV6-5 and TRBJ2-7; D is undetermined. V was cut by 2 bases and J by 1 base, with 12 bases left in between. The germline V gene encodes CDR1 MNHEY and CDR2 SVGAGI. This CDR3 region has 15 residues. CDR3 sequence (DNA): TGTGCCAGCAGTTACCGCTCGTTGGCTTCCTACGAGCAGTACTTC. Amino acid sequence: CASSYRSLASYEQYF.

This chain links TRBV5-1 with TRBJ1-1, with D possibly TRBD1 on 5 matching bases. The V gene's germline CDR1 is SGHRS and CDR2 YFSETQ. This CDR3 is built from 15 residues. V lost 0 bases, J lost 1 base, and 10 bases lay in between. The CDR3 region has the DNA TGCGCCAGCAGCTTGGTTGGGGGAGAGAACACTGAAGCTTTCTTT. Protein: CASSLVGGENTEAFF. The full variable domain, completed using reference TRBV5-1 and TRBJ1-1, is KAGVTQTPRYLIKTRGQQVTLSCSPISGHRSVSWYQQTPGQGLQFLFEYFSETQRNKGNFPGRFSGRQFSNSRSEMNVSTLELGDSALYLCASSLVGGENTEAFFGQGTRLTVV.

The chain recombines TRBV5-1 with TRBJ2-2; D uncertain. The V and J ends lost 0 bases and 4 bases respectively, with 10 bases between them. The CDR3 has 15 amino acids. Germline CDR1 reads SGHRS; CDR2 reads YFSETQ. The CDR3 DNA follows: TGCGCCAGCAGCTTGGCGTGGCTACCCACCGGGGAGCTGTTTTTT. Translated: CASSLAWLPTGELFF. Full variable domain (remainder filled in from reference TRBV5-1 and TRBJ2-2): KAGVTQTPRYLIKTRGQQVTLSCSPISGHRSVSWYQQTPGQGLQFLFEYFSETQRNKGNFPGRFSGRQFSNSRSEMNVSTLELGDSALYLCASSLAWLPTGELFFGEGSRLTVL.

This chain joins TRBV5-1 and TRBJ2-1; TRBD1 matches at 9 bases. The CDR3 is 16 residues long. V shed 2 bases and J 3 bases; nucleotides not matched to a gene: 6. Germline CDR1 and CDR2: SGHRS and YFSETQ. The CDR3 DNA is TGCGCCAGCAGCTTAAACAGGGGGCACGACTACAATGAGCAGTTCTTC. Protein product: CASSLNRGHDYNEQFF.

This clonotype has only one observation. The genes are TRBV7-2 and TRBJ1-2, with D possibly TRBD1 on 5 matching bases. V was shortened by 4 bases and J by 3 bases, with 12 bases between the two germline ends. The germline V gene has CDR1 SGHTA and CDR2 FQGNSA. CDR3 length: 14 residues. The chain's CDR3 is CASSYLGVDYGYTF. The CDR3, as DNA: TGTGCCAGCAGCTATCTGGGGGTTGACTATGGCTACACCTTC. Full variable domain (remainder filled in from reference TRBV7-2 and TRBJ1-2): GAGVSQSPSNKVTEKGKDVELRCDPISGHTALYWYRQSLGQGLEFLIYFQGNSAPDKSGLPSDRFSAERTGGSVSTLTIQRTQQEDSAVYLCASSYLGVDYGYTFGSGTRLTVV.

Written as DNA, the CDR3 is TGTGCCAGCTCACCTCGGGGAAAAGGCGCTAGGAGCTCCTACAATGAGCAGTTCTTC. Translation gives CASSPRGKGARSSYNEQFF. The rearrangement links TRBV18 to TRBJ2-1, with D possibly TRBD2 on 5 matching bases. The CDR3 is 19 amino acids. Germline assignment: CDR1 KGHSH and CDR2 LQKENI. Trimming removed 3 bases at V and 0 bases at J, with 21 bases between.

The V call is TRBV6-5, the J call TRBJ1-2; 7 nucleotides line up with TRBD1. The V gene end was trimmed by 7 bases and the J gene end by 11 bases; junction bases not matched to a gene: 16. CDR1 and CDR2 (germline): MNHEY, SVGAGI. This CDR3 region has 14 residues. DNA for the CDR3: TGTGCCAGCACGGGACAGCGCCCAGGGGGTTGGTACACCTTC. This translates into CASTGQRPGGWYTF.

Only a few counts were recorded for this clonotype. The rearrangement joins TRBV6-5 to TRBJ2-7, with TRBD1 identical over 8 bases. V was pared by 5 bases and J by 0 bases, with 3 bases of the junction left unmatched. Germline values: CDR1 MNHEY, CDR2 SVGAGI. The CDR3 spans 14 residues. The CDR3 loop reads CASSTGGSSYEQYV. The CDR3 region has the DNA TGTGCCAGCAGTACAGGGGGAAGCTCCTACGAGCAGTACGTC.

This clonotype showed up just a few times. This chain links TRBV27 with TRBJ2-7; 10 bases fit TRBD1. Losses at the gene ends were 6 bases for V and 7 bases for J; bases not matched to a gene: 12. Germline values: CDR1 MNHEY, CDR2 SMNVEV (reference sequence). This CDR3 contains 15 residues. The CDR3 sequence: CASSPTGTGVQEQYF. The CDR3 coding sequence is TGTGCCAGCAGCCCGACCGGGACAGGGGTGCAGGAGCAGTACTTC.